This T cell receptor beta chain is from a study of OX40 agonist ivuxolimab in advanced cancers. Germline CDR1 and CDR2: MDHEN and SYDVKM. The J segment lost 9 bases and the V segment lost 8 bases, leaving 7 bases of the junction unmatched. This CDR3 contains 12 residues. The method was immunoSEQ multiplex PCR; TCRdb's version includes in-frame clones alone and lacks a portion of them. Of some 64,000 clones in the sample, around 82% are singletons; the top ten hold approximately 0.49%. This sequence joins TRBV28 and TRBJ1-2; 9 nucleotides align to TRBD1. This sequence originates from an adult with an advanced solid tumor such as melanoma, head and neck, liver or kidney cancer. Sequencing was performed on CD4+ or CD8+ T cells sorted from blood, taken in a trial of the OX40 agonist ivuxolimab. The CDR3 region has the DNA TGTGCCAGCCGAACAGGGGGCGCCAGCTACACCTTC. This translates into CASRTGGASYTF.